This TCR beta chain stems from a study of cytomegalovirus exposure and HLA in healthy donors. Using immunoSEQ multiplex PCR, the repertoire was profiled, and TCRdb retains in-frame clones only, with some absent. The table includes some 250,000 clones, more than 75% detected once. The donors were part of the approximately 120-subject validation cohort, which stood apart from the approximately 670-subject first cohort. V shed 0 bases and J shed 4 bases, with 18 bases lying between them. Germline values: CDR1 MGHRA, CDR2 YSYEKL. The CDR3 extends over 17 amino acids. The rearrangement links TRBV4-1 to TRBJ1-2; maybe TRBD1 (6 bases). The sequence came from a young woman in good health and CMV-seropositive. Sequencing was performed on PBMCs. The DNA of the CDR3 is TGCGCCAGCAGCCAAGATCAGGACAGCTACTTCATCTATGGCTACACCTTC. This sequence encodes CASSQDQDSYFIYGYTF.